This T cell receptor (beta chain) was obtained from a study of shared clonotypes between healthy human individuals. This clone was detected only once. The CDR3 is 15 residues long. The V and J ends lost 7 bases and 5 bases, in that order; junction bases with no gene match: 8. The germline V gene encodes CDR1 MDHEN and CDR2 SYDVKM. Only in-frame clones appear in the TCRdb table, and some are missing; sequencing was by immunoSEQ multiplex PCR. The table includes about 2.3 million clones, roughly 90% detected once. The TCR sequence derives from a young man in good health. Some clones in this sample may be carry-over from other donors' samples. The chain is built from TRBV28 and TRBJ2-5, with 12 bases lining up with TRBD1. Sequenced input: naive CD4+ T cells from PBMCs. Subset meaning: CD45RA+ positively selected. The CDR3 reads CASTKGTGGWETQYF. The DNA for the CDR3 is TGTGCCAGCACCAAAGGGACAGGGGGCTGGGAGACCCAGTACTTC. The full variable domain, with the rest looked up from reference TRBV28 and TRBJ2-5, is DVKVTQSSRYLVKRTGEKVFLECVQDMDHENMFWYRQDPGLGLRLIYFSYDVKMKEKGDIPEGYSVSREKKERFSLILESASTNQTSMYLCASTKGTGGWETQYFGPGTRLLVL.